The 15 T cell receptor beta chains listed next were all sequenced from one sample in a study of blood T cell repertoires in COVID-19. The table came from immunoSEQ multiplex PCR; TCRdb's copy has only in-frame clones and leaves some out. The sample includes tens of thousands of clones, about 80% of them seen just once. The sequenced material came from peripheral blood. The receptor set was obtained from a human donor in a cohort sampled during active COVID-19.

The J gene is TRBJ2-1, the V gene TRBV5-6; 11 nucleotides match TRBD2. The CDR3 spans 15 residues. The J segment lost 4 bases and the V segment lost 4 bases, leaving 4 bases of the junction unmatched. Germline loops: CDR1 SGHDT, CDR2 YYEEEE. The CDR3 sequence: CASSRGLADYNEQFF. Written as DNA, the CDR3 is TGTGCCAGCAGCCGGGGACTAGCGGATTACAATGAGCAGTTCTTC.

CDR3 sequence (DNA): TGTGCCTGGAAGCAGGGGTGGACTGAAGCTTTCTTT. Protein: CAWKQGWTEAFF. The rearrangement uses TRBV30 and TRBJ1-1; D is possibly TRBD1 (6 bases). The ends were cut back, 4 bases at V and 5 bases at J, with 11 bases in the middle. CDR3 length: 12 residues. CDR1 GTSNPN and CDR2 SVGIG come from the germline V gene (reference sequence).

This clone was observed once. As DNA, the CDR3 is TGTGCCAGCTCAGAGACAGCAAATTCACCCCTCCACTTT. Translating it yields CASSETANSPLHF. The V call is TRBV18, the J call TRBJ1-6; a weak D match, TRBD1 (5 bases). V was pared by 5 bases and J by 7 bases, with 9 bases between. The germline CDR1 and CDR2 sequences are KGHSH and LQKENI. This CDR3 comprises 13 residues. Looking up the rest from reference TRBV18 and TRBJ1-6 gives the full variable domain: NAGVMQNPRHLVRRRGQEARLRCSPMKGHSHVYWYRQLPEEGLKFMVYLQKENIIDESGMPKERFSAEFPKEGPSILRIQQVVRGDSAAYFCASSETANSPLHFGNGTRLTVT.

The chain has TRBV4-1 and TRBJ1-1, with D perhaps TRBD1 (6 bases). The CDR3 spans 15 residues. Trimming cost V 4 bases and J 4 bases, with 16 bases left between them. Germline assignment: CDR1 MGHRA and CDR2 YSYEKL. Here the CDR3 DNA reads TGCGCCAGCAGCCCCCTGGGGGGGGCGCGCACTGAAGCTTTCTTT. Its protein product is CASSPLGGARTEAFF.

V gene TRBV9 combines with J gene TRBJ2-2; D is possibly TRBD1 (6 bases). Germline CDR1 and CDR2: SGDLS and YYNGEE. This CDR3 is 16 amino acids long. V was shortened by 0 bases and J by 7 bases, with 16 bases between the two germline ends. The CDR3 loop reads CASSVVAGVLGGELFF. The CDR3 bases are TGTGCCAGCAGCGTAGTGGCAGGGGTGTTGGGCGGGGAGCTGTTTTTT.

This chain uses TRBV2 with TRBJ2-7, with 7 bases identical to TRBD2. The CDR3 consists of 15 residues. The germline V gene has CDR1 SNHLY and CDR2 FYNNEI. Unmatched junction bases numbered 11, after V lost 6 bases and J lost 3 bases. CDR3 DNA sequence: TGTGCCAGCAGGGCGGGGGAAACCTTGGGCTACGAGCAGTACTTC. Translated, it gives CASRAGETLGYEQYF.

In this sample, this clone turned up a few times. The sample holds other DNA sequences that translate to the same CDR3. The rearrangement links TRBV27 to TRBJ1-1; the match to TRBD1 covers 12 bases. Germline V CDR1 and CDR2: MNHEY, SMNVEV (reference sequence). J gave up 2 bases and V 3 bases, and 1 base lay outside the gene matches. CDR3 length: 15 amino acids. The CDR3 DNA follows: TGTGCCAGCAGTTTGGGGACAGGGGGCAACACTGAAGCTTTCTTT. This sequence encodes CASSLGTGGNTEAFF.

V is TRBV7-9 and J is TRBJ1-4, with 8 bases fitting TRBD1. The germline gives CDR1 SEHNR, CDR2 FQNEAQ (reference sequence). V lost 5 bases and J lost 3; bases outside the gene matches: 8. There are 16 residues in the CDR3. The CDR3 DNA is TGTGCCAGCAGCCTAGACAGGGGTGTAGCTAATGAAAAACTGTTTTTT. Translating it yields CASSLDRGVANEKLFF. The whole variable domain, filled in from reference TRBV7-9 and TRBJ1-4, reads DTGVSQNPRHKITKRGQNVTFRCDPISEHNRLYWYRQTLGQGPEFLTYFQNEAQLEKSRLLSDRFSAERPKGSFSTLEIQRTEQGDSAMYLCASSLDRGVANEKLFFGSGTQLSVL.

CDR3: CASSLWGANEKLFF. CDR3 DNA: TGTGCCAGCAGCTTGTGGGGGGCTAATGAAAAACTGTTTTTT. This chain joins TRBV11-2 and TRBJ1-4, with a weak D call TRBD1 (5 bases). Trimming cost V 3 bases and J 3 bases, with 8 bases left between them. Germline assignment: CDR1 SGHAT and CDR2 FQNNGV. The CDR3 runs to 14 residues.

The rearrangement links TRBV3-1 (or the pseudogene TRBV3-2) to TRBJ2-1; 9 bases are a match to TRBD2. The germline CDR1 and CDR2 sequences are LGHDT and YNNKEL (reference sequence). The CDR3 extends over 16 amino acids. V shed 1 base, J shed 7 bases, and the junction held 8 bases outside the gene matches. DNA for the CDR3: TGTGCCAGCAGCCAAGGAGGGCGGGGGGGACGGAATGAGCAGTTCTTC. It translates to CASSQGGRGGRNEQFF.

The chain links TRBV15 to TRBJ2-7; 8 positions match TRBD1. The CDR3 sequence is 15 residues long. Germline trimming cut 2 bases from V and 5 bases from J; bases unmatched to any gene: 8. Germline CDR1 is LNHNV and CDR2 is YYDKDF (reference sequence). CDR3 sequence: CATSRQGAPFDEQYF. Here the CDR3 DNA reads TGTGCCACCAGCAGACAGGGGGCCCCATTCGACGAGCAGTACTTC.

V usage is TRBV4-1 and J usage is TRBJ1-4; weak D call: TRBD1 (5 bases). The CDR3 extends over 15 amino acids. Germline lookup yields CDR1 MGHRA and CDR2 YSYEKL. V shed 7 bases and J shed 7 bases, with 19 bases lying between them. CDR3 in DNA: TGCGCCAGCACCATAGGGGTCAGGGAAGGTGAAAAACTGTTTTTT. As protein: CASTIGVREGEKLFF.

The table lists this clone with a few counts. This sequence joins TRBV14 and TRBJ2-5, with TRBD2 matching 7 bases. V lost 3 bases to trimming and J lost 2 bases; unmatched junction nucleotides: 6. Germline CDR1 reads SGHDN; CDR2 reads FVKESK. The CDR3 extends over 15 amino acids. CDR3: CASSQIRAGQETQYF. Here the CDR3 DNA reads TGTGCCAGCAGCCAGATCCGAGCGGGACAAGAGACCCAGTACTTC.

The chain uses TRBV5-1 and TRBJ1-2; 10 bases match TRBD1. V was clipped by 0 bases and J by 8 bases; unmatched bases: 4. The CDR3 covers 14 residues. The V gene's germline CDR1 is SGHRS and CDR2 YFSETQ. CDR3 residues: CASSLEGQGRGYTF. CDR3 in DNA: TGCGCCAGCAGCTTGGAGGGACAGGGGAGAGGCTACACCTTC.

The chain uses TRBV11-1 and TRBJ2-7; D ambiguous. This CDR3 region has 13 residues. With 3 bases removed from V and 2 bases from J, the gap between germline ends came to 8 bases. The germline CDR1 and CDR2 sequences are SGHAT and FQDESV (reference sequence). The CDR3 nucleotides read TGTGCCAGCAGCTTTACTACGACCTACGAGCAGTACTTC. This encodes CASSFTTTYEQYF.